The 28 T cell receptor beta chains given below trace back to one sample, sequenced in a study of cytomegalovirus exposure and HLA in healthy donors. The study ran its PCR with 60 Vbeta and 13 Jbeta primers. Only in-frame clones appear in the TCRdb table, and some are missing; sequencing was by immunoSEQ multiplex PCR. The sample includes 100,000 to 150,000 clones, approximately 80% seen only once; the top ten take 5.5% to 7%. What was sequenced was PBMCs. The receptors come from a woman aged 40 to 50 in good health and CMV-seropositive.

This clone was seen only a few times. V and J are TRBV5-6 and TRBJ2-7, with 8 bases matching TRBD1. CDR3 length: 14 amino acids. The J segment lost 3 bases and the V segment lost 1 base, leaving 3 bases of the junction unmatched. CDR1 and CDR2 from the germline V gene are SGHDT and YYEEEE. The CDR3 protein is CASSLIDRGYEQYF. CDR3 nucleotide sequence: TGTGCCAGCAGCTTGATCGACAGGGGCTACGAGCAGTACTTC. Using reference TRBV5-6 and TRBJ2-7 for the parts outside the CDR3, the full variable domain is DAGVTQSPTHLIKTRGQQVTLRCSPKSGHDTVSWYQQALGQGPQFIFQYYEEEERQRGNFPDRFSGHQFPNYSSELNVNALLLGDSALYLCASSLIDRGYEQYFGPGTRLTVT.

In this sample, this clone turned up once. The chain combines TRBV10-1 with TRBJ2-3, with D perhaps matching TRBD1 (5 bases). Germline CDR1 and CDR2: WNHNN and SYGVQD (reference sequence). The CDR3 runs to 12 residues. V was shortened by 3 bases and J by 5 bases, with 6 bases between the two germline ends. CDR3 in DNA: TGCGCCAGCAGTGATAGGGGAGATACGCAGTATTTT. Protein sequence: CASSDRGDTQYF.

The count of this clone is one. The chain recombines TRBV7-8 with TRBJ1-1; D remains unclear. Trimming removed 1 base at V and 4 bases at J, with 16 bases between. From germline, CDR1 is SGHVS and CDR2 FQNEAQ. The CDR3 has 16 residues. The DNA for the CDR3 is TGTGCCAGCAGCTTAGGCTCGCGAGGGTCTCCCACTGAAGCTTTCTTT. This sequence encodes CASSLGSRGSPTEAFF.

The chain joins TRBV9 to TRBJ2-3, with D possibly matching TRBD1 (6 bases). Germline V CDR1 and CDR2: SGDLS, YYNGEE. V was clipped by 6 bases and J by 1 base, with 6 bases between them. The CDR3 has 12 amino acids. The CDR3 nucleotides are TGTGCCAGCAACAGGGGCACAGATACGCAGTATTTT. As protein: CASNRGTDTQYF.

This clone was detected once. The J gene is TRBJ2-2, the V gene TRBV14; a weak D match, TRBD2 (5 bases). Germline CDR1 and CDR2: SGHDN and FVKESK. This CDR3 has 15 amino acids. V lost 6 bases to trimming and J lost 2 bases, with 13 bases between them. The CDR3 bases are TGTGCCAGCAGACATCGGACTGTCAACACCGGGGAGCTGTTTTTT. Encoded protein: CASRHRTVNTGELFF.

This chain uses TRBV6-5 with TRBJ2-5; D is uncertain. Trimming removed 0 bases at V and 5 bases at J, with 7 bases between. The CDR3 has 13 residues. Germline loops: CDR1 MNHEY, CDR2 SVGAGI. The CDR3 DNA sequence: TGTGCCAGCAGTTACTCAATCGGGGAGACCCAGTACTTC. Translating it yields CASSYSIGETQYF.

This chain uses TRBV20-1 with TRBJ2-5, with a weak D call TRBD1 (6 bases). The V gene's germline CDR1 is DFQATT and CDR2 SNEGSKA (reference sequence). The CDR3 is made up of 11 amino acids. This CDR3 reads CSGQFQETQYF. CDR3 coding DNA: TGCAGCGGACAGTTCCAAGAGACCCAGTACTTC.

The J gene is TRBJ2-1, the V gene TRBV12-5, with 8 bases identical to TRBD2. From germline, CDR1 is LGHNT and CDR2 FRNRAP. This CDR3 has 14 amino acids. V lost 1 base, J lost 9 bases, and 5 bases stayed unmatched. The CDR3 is CASGLEAGASEQFF. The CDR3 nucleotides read TGTGCTAGTGGTTTGGAAGCGGGGGCGAGTGAGCAGTTCTTC.

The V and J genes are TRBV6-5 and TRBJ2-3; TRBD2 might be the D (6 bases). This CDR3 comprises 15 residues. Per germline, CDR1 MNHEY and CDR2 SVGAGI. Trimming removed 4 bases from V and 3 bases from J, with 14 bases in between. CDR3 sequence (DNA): TGTGCCAGCAGTTCCCCGGGGGTAGGGACAGATACGCAGTATTTT. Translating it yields CASSSPGVGTDTQYF.

CDR3 protein: CATSTGGTGAKSSYNEQFF. CDR3 DNA: TGTGCCACCAGCACCGGGGGGACAGGGGCCAAGAGCTCCTACAATGAGCAGTTCTTC. The chain employs TRBV15 and TRBJ2-1, with 10 bases aligning to TRBD1. The CDR3 sequence is 19 residues long. The germline V gene encodes CDR1 LNHNV and CDR2 YYDKDF (reference sequence). V lost 4 bases and J lost 0; bases outside the gene matches: 12.

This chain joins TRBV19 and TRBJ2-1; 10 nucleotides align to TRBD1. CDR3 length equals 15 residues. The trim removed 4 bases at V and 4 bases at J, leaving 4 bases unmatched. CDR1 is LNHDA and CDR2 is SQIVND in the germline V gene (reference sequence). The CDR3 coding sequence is TGTGCCAGTAGTAGCCGGGACAGGGGATACAATGAGCAGTTCTTC. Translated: CASSSRDRGYNEQFF.

In nucleotides, the CDR3 is TGTGCCAGCAGGAGAACAGGGGGGGTAAATGAAAAACTGTTTTTT. Protein: CASRRTGGVNEKLFF. V gene TRBV13 combines with J gene TRBJ1-4, with 8 bases matching TRBD1. V shed 6 bases, J shed 5 bases, and the junction held 8 bases outside the gene matches. The length of the CDR3 is 15 residues. The V gene's germline CDR1 is PRHDT and CDR2 FYEKMQ (reference sequence).

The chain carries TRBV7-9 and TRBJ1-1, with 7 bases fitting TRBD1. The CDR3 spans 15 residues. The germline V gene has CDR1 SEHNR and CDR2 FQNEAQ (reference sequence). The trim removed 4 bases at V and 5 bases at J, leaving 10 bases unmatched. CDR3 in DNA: TGTGCCAGCAGCTATATAACAGGGGAGAAGACTGAAGCTTTCTTT. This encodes CASSYITGEKTEAFF.

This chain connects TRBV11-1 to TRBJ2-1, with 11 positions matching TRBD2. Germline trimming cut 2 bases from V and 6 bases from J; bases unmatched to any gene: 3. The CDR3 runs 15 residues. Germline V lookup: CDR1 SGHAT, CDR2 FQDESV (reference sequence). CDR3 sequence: CASSLILAGANEQFF. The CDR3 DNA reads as TGTGCCAGCAGCTTAATACTAGCGGGAGCCAATGAGCAGTTCTTC.

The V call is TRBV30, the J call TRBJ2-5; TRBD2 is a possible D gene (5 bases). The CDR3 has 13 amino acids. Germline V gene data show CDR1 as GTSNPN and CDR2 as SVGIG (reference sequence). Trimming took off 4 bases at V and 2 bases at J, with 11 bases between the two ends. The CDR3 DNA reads TGTGCCTGGACTCCGGGGATTCAAGAGACCCAGTACTTC. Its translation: CAWTPGIQETQYF. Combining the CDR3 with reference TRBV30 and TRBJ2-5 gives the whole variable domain SQTIHQWPATLVQPVGSPLSLECTVEGTSNPNLYWYRQAAGRGLQLLFYSVGIGQISSEVPQNLSASRPQDRQFILSSKKLLLSDSGFYLCAWTPGIQETQYFGPGTRLLVL.

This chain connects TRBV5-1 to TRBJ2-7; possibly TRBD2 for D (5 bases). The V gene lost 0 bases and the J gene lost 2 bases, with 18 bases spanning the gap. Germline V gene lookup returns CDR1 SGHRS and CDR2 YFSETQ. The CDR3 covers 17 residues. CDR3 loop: CASSLELGGLRAYEQYF. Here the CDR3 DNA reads TGCGCCAGCAGCTTGGAGCTCGGCGGACTGCGAGCCTACGAGCAGTACTTC.

The CDR3 sequence is CASSLRQGFGSGNTIYF. CDR3 sequence (DNA): TGTGCCAGCAGTTTGAGACAGGGGTTTGGGTCTGGAAACACCATATATTTT. The chain employs TRBV2 and TRBJ1-3; TRBD1 agrees at 8 bases. Germline trimming cut 5 bases from V and 1 base from J; bases unmatched to any gene: 10. Per the germline V gene, CDR1 is SNHLY and CDR2 is FYNNEI. The CDR3 length is 17 residues.

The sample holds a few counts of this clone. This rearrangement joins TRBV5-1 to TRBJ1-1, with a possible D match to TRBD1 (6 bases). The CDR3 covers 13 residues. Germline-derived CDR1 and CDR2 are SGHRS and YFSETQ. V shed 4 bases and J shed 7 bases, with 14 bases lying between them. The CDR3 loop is CASSAGGAGEAFF. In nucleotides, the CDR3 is TGCGCCAGCAGCGCCGGGGGGGCGGGTGAAGCTTTCTTT. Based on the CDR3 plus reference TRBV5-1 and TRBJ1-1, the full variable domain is KAGVTQTPRYLIKTRGQQVTLSCSPISGHRSVSWYQQTPGQGLQFLFEYFSETQRNKGNFPGRFSGRQFSNSRSEMNVSTLELGDSALYLCASSAGGAGEAFFGQGTRLTVV.

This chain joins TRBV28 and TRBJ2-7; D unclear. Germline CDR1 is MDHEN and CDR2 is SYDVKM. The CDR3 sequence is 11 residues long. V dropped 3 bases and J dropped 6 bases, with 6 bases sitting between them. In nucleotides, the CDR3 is TGTGCCAGCAGTTTGCGGTGCGAGCAGTACTTC. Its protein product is CASSLRCEQYF.

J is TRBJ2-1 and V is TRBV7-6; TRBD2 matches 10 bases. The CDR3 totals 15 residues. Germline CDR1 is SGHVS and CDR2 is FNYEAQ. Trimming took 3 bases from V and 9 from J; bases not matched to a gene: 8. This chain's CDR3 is CASSLGGASGSEQFF. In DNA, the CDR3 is TGTGCCAGCAGCTTGGGAGGGGCTAGCGGGAGTGAGCAGTTCTTC.

The CDR3 reads CASSLTRGLAGNNEQFF. The CDR3 DNA reads TGTGCCAGCAGCCTCACCCGGGGACTAGCGGGAAACAATGAGCAGTTCTTC. This sequence joins TRBV11-2 and TRBJ2-1; 13 bases map to TRBD2. This CDR3 is 17 amino acids long. The germline gives CDR1 SGHAT, CDR2 FQNNGV. The V and J ends lost 5 bases and 5 bases, in that order; junction bases with no gene match: 9.

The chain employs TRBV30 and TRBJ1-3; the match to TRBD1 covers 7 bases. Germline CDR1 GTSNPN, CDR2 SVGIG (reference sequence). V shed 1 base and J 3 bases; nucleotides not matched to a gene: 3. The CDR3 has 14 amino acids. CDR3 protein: CAWSGQGGGNTIYF. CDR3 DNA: TGTGCCTGGAGTGGACAGGGTGGTGGAAACACCATATATTTT. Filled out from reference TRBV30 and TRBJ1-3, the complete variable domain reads SQTIHQWPATLVQPVGSPLSLECTVEGTSNPNLYWYRQAAGRGLQLLFYSVGIGQISSEVPQNLSASRPQDRQFILSSKKLLLSDSGFYLCAWSGQGGGNTIYFGEGSWLTVV.

CDR3 protein: CASSSRVKASGNTIYF. The CDR3 coding sequence is TGTGCCAGCAGCTCCAGGGTTAAAGCTTCTGGAAACACCATATATTTT. The J gene is TRBJ1-3, the V gene TRBV7-8; D perhaps matches TRBD1 (5 bases). V was clipped by 4 bases and J by 1 base, with 14 bases between them. Germline V lookup: CDR1 SGHVS, CDR2 FQNEAQ. The length of the CDR3 is 16 residues.

The DNA for the CDR3 is TGTGCAGAGGGACTAGCGGGACAAGAGACCCAGTACTTC. It specifies CAEGLAGQETQYF. This chain joins TRBV28 and TRBJ2-5, with TRBD2 matching 13 bases. In germline, CDR1 is MDHEN, CDR2 SYDVKM. The CDR3 consists of 13 residues.

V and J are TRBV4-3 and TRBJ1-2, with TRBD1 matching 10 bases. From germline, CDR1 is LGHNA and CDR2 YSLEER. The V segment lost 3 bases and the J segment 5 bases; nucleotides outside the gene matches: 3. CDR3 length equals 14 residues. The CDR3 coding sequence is TGCGCCAGCAGCCAGGGACAGGGGAAATATGGCTACACCTTC. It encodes CASSQGQGKYGYTF.

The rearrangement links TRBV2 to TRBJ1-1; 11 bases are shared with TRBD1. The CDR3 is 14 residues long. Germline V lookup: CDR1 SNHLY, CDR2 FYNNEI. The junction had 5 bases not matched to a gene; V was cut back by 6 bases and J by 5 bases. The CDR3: CASREDRGPTEAFF. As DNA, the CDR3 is TGTGCCAGCAGGGAGGACAGGGGGCCAACTGAAGCTTTCTTT.

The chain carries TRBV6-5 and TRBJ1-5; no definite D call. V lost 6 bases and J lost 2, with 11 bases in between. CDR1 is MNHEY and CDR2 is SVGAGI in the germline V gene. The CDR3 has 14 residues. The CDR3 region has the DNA TGTGCCAGCAGCACGGGAGCGGGCAATCAGCCCCAGCATTTT. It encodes CASSTGAGNQPQHF.

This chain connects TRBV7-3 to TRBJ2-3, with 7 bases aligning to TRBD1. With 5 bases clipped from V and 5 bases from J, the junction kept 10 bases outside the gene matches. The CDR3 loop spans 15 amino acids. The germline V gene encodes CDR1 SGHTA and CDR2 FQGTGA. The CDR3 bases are TGTGCCAGCAGCCCGGGACAGCTCTACGTAGATACGCAGTATTTT. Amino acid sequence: CASSPGQLYVDTQYF. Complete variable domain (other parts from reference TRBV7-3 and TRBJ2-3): GAGVSQTPSNKVTEKGKYVELRCDPISGHTALYWYRQSLGQGPEFLIYFQGTGAADDSGLPNDRFFAVRPEGSVSTLKIQRTERGDSAVYLCASSPGQLYVDTQYFGPGTRLTVL.